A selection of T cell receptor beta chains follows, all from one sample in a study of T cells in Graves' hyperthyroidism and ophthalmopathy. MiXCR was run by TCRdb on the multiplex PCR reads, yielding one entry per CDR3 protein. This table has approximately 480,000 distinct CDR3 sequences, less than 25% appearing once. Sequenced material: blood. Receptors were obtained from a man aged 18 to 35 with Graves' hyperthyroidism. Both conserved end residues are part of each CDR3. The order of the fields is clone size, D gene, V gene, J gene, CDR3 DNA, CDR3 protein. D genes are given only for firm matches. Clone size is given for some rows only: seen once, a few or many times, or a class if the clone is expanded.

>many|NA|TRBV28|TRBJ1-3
TGTGCCAGCAGTCCAGAGATCTCCAACACCATATATTTT
CASSPEISNTIYF
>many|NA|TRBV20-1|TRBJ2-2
TGCAGTGCTAGGGGTCCTTCGAACACCGGGGAGCTGTTTTTT
CSARGPSNTGELFF
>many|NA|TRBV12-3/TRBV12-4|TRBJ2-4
TGTGCCAGCAGTCCTCACTGGCCCGGAGTCATTCAGTACTTC
CASSPHWPGVIQYF
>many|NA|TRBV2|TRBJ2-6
TGTGCCAGCAGCCCTGAGTGGGGCACTGGGGCCAACGTCCTGACTTTC
CASSPEWGTGANVLTF
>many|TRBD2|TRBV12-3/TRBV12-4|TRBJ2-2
TGTGCCAGCAGCGGACTAGCGGGAACCGGGGAGCTGTTTTTT
CASSGLAGTGELFF
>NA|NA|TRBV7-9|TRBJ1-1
TGTGCCAGCAGCTCATCGGGACAAACGGCGGTTGAAGCTTTCTTT
CASSSSGQTAVEAFF
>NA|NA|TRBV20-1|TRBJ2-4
TGCAGTGCTAGAGGGGACGTGAGGAGCAAAAACATTAAGTACTTC
CSARGDVRSKNIKYF
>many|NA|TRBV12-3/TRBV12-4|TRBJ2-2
TGTGCCAGCGGCGCGCAGAGGGAGCTGTTTTTT
CASGAQRELFF
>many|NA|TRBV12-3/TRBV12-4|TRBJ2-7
TGTGCCAGCACAAAGGGGGGGGCATCCTACGAGCAGTACTTC
CASTKGGASYEQYF
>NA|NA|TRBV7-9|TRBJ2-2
TGTGCCAGCAGCTCGGAGAGGGCCGGGGAGCTGTTTTTT
CASSSERAGELFF
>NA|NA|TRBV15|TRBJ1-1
TGTGCCACCAGCAGAGATAGAGGGTTTCGGACTGAAGCTTTCTTT
CATSRDRGFRTEAFF
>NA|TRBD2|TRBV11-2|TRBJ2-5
TGTGCCAGCAGCCAGAGGAGCGGGAGGATAGAGCAAGAGACCCAGTACTTC
CASSQRSGRIEQETQYF
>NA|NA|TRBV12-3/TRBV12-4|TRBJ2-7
TGTGCCAGCAGTTCCCGGGACATGTACGAGCAGTACTTC
CASSSRDMYEQYF
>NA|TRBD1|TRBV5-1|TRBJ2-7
TGCGCCAGCAGCGGCTGGACAGGAGCCTACGAGCAGTACTTC
CASSGWTGAYEQYF
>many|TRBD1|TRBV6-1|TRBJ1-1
TGTGCCAGCCGGGACAGGAGGGGCGACACTGAAGCTTTCTTT
CASRDRRGDTEAFF
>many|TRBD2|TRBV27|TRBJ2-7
TGTGCCAGCAGCTTCGGTAGCGGGGCCGGGGAGCAGTACTTC
CASSFGSGAGEQYF
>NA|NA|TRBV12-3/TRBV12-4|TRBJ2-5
TGTGCCAGCAGTTTAGCAGGGGGGACGGAGACCCAGTACTTC
CASSLAGGTETQYF
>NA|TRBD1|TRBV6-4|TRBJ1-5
TGTGCCAGCATAGGGGGCGTTCGGTATAGCAATCAGCCCCAGCATTTT
CASIGGVRYSNQPQHF
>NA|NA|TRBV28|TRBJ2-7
TGTGCCAGCCACACCTCCGCAGGCGAGCAGTACTTC
CASHTSAGEQYF
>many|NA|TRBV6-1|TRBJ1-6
TGTGCCAGCAGTGAAGCGGGCAGGGTTGGTTCACCCCTCCACTTT
CASSEAGRVGSPLHF
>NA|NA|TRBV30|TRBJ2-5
TGTGCGTTTGGGATTGGAGAGACCCAGTACTTC
CAFGIGETQYF
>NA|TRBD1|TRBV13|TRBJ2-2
TGTGCCAGCAGCTTAGGTCCCGGGACAGGGATCACCGGGGAGCTGTTTTTT
CASSLGPGTGITGELFF
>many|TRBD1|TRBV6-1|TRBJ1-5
TGTGCCAGCAGTGTATCCAGGGGGGATCTCTCGCCCCAGCATTTT
CASSVSRGDLSPQHF
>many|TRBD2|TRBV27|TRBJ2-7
TGTGCCAGCAGTTTCATGACTAGCGCTAACCACTACGAGCAGTACTTC
CASSFMTSANHYEQYF
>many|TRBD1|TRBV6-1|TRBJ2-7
TGTGCCAGCAGCAAACAGGGGACCTACGAGCAGTACTTC
CASSKQGTYEQYF
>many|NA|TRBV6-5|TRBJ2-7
TGTGCCAGCAGTCCCGCCGGGGTAAGGGACGAGCAGTACTTC
CASSPAGVRDEQYF
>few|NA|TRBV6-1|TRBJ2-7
TGTGCCGGCAGTGAAGTGATCTTAGGGGAGCAGTACTTC
CAGSEVILGEQYF
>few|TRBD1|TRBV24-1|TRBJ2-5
TGTGCCACCAGTGAGAAGACAGGGGGCCAAGAGACCCAGTACTTC
CATSEKTGGQETQYF
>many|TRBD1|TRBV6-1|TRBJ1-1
TGTGCCAGCAGCCGGACGACAGGGGGCAAGGAATCGGCTTTCTTT
CASSRTTGGKESAFF
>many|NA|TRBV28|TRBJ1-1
TGTGCCAGCAGTTTTGACTGGGGGGAGAACACTGAAGCTTTCTTT
CASSFDWGENTEAFF